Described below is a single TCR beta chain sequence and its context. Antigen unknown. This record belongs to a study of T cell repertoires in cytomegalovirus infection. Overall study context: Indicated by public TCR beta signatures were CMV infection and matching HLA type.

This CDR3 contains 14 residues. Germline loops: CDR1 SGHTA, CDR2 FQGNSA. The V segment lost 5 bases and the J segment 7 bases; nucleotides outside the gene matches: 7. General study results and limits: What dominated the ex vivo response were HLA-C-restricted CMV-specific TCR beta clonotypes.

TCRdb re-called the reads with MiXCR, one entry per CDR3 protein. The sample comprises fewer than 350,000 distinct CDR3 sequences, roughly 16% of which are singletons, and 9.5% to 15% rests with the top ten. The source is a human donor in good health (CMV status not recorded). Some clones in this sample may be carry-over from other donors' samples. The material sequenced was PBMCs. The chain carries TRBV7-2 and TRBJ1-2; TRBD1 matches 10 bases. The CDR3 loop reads CASSTGTGAFGYTF. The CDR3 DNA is TGTGCCAGCAGCACCGGGACAGGGGCCTTTGGCTACACCTTC.